The clone carrying this TCR beta chain was found once. Trimming cost V 5 bases and J 0 bases, with 5 bases left between them. The CDR3 is made up of 13 amino acids. Germline loops: CDR1 SEHNR, CDR2 FQNEAQ (reference sequence). The data originate from a study of blood T cell repertoires in COVID-19. Repertoires were generated with immunoSEQ multiplex PCR, while TCRdb's copy carries only in-frame clones and drops some. The table shows some 87,000 clones, with around 87% occurring only once. The material sequenced was peripheral blood. This TCR derives from a human donor in a cohort sampled during active COVID-19. The chain recombines TRBV7-9 with TRBJ1-3; D is unresolved. The CDR3 sequence is CASSQFSGNTIYF. The CDR3 nucleotides are TGTGCCAGCAGCCAATTCTCTGGAAACACCATATATTTT.